These 25 T cell receptor beta chains were sequenced from one sample in a study of blood T cell repertoires in COVID-19 (TCRdb year 2020). The library was obtained by the immunoSEQ multiplex PCR assay. TCRdb carries this immuneACCESS record with in-frame sequences only. Its versions omit some clonotypes, under half of them owing to an unresolved V gene in the studies checked, with the rest unexplained. Within this sample are approximately 350,000 clones, with 80% to 90% of them counted one time only. Over 0.95% of the sample rests with the top ten. Sequencing was done on a sample of PBMCs or T cells enriched from blood (not recorded which). These receptor sequences come from a man aged 18 to 30 who had recovered from COVID-19.

The V gene is TRBV4-3, the J gene TRBJ2-2, with TRBD1 matching 8 bases. Germline V gene sequence: CDR1 LGHNA, CDR2 YSLEER. With V trimmed by 4 bases and J by 6 bases, 7 bases remained unmatched. The CDR3 contains 15 residues. CDR3 residues: CASSRGQGSPGELFF. CDR3 in DNA: TGCGCCAGCAGCCGAGGACAGGGCTCCCCCGGGGAGCTGTTTTTT.

The rearrangement uses TRBV10-3 and TRBJ1-2; D not resolved. The germline gives CDR1 ENHRY, CDR2 SYGVKD. V dropped 4 bases and J dropped 3 bases, with 12 bases sitting between them. The CDR3 totals 14 residues. This CDR3 reads CAISVSQADYGYTF. Here the CDR3 DNA reads TGTGCCATCAGTGTATCACAAGCGGACTATGGCTACACCTTC.

The CDR3 sequence is CASSGTGSSGNTIYF. CDR3 in DNA: TGTGCCAGCAGCGGGACAGGTAGCTCTGGAAACACCATATATTTT. The rearrangement links TRBV6-5 to TRBJ1-3; 8 bases align to TRBD1. The germline V gene has CDR1 MNHEY and CDR2 SVGAGI. V was pared by 6 bases and J by 0 bases, with 4 bases of the junction left unmatched. The CDR3 has 15 amino acids.

As DNA, the CDR3 is TGTGCCAGCAGCTTCCGACTACCTATGAACACTGAAGCTTTCTTT. Translated, it gives CASSFRLPMNTEAFF. The V and J genes are TRBV5-5 and TRBJ1-1, with D uncertain. This CDR3 has 15 residues. Germline V gene sequence: CDR1 SGHKS, CDR2 YYEKEE (reference sequence). With 2 bases removed from V and 0 bases from J, the gap between germline ends came to 11 bases.

The J gene is TRBJ2-3, the V gene TRBV7-6; TRBD1 agrees at 10 bases. The CDR3 has 21 amino acids. The germline gives CDR1 SGHVS, CDR2 FNYEAQ. The J segment lost 2 bases and the V segment lost 5 bases, leaving 22 bases of the junction unmatched. Here the CDR3 reads CASSPPPGTGALRGYTDTQYF. The CDR3 DNA sequence: TGTGCCAGCAGCCCACCGCCCGGGACAGGGGCATTACGGGGATACACAGATACGCAGTATTTT.

This clone was observed once. This rearrangement joins TRBV28 to TRBJ1-5, with TRBD1 matching over 11 bases. V lost 6 bases, J lost 4 bases, and 8 bases stayed unmatched. The CDR3 extends over 16 amino acids. Germline V gene sequence: CDR1 MDHEN, CDR2 SYDVKM. The CDR3 loop reads CASRGGQGVTNQPQHF. The CDR3 DNA is TGTGCCAGCAGGGGGGGACAGGGGGTGACTAATCAGCCCCAGCATTTT. The variable domain in full, with the rest retrieved from reference TRBV28 and TRBJ1-5, is DVKVTQSSRYLVKRTGEKVFLECVQDMDHENMFWYRQDPGLGLRLIYFSYDVKMKEKGDIPEGYSVSREKKERFSLILESASTNQTSMYLCASRGGQGVTNQPQHFGDGTRLSIL.

The rearrangement uses TRBV6-1 and TRBJ2-3, with 7 bases matching TRBD2. The CDR3 contains 14 residues. Germline-derived CDR1 and CDR2 are MNHNS and SASEGT. The V gene end was trimmed by 2 bases and the J gene end by 4 bases; junction bases not matched to a gene: 3. CDR3 loop: CASSEMLAADTQYF. In DNA form, the CDR3 reads TGTGCCAGCAGTGAAATGCTAGCGGCAGATACGCAGTATTTT.

The V gene is TRBV10-3, the J gene TRBJ2-7; 12 bases line up with TRBD1. Looked up from germline, CDR1 is ENHRY and CDR2 is SYGVKD. The V gene end was trimmed by 3 bases and the J gene end by 7 bases; junction bases not matched to a gene: 10. The CDR3 runs 16 residues. CDR3 DNA: TGTGCCATCAGTGAAGGCATGGGACAGGGGGCTGGGGAGCAGTACTTC. It encodes CAISEGMGQGAGEQYF.

This clone was recorded a few times. This sequence joins TRBV25-1 and TRBJ2-6; 7 bases are a match to TRBD1. The germline V gene has CDR1 MGHDK and CDR2 SYGVNS. The CDR3 runs to 18 residues. J gave up 1 base and V 2 bases, and 8 bases lay outside the gene matches. The CDR3 coding sequence is TGTGCCAGCAGTGAAACCCCCCGGACAGGTTCTGGGGCCAACGTCCTGACTTTC. Protein sequence: CASSETPRTGSGANVLTF.

The chain carries TRBV3-1 (or the pseudogene TRBV3-2) and TRBJ2-3, with 8 bases aligning to TRBD1. J gave up 4 bases and V 3 bases, and 6 bases lay outside the gene matches. Germline V CDR1 and CDR2: LGHDT, YNNKEL (reference sequence). This CDR3 region has 15 residues. The DNA for the CDR3 is TGTGCCAGCAGCCAGGGGCAGGGGGCCGCAGATACGCAGTATTTT. Protein sequence: CASSQGQGAADTQYF.

The rearrangement joins TRBV27 to TRBJ2-7; TRBD1 matches at 7 bases. With V trimmed by 4 bases and J by 4 bases, 16 bases remained unmatched. The CDR3 length is 17 residues. In germline, CDR1 is MNHEY, CDR2 SMNVEV (reference sequence). CDR3 amino acids: CASSYPPSDRPGYEQYF. The DNA for the CDR3 is TGTGCCAGCAGTTACCCTCCCTCGGACAGGCCGGGATACGAGCAGTACTTC.

This clone was observed once. This sequence joins TRBV15 and TRBJ2-6; tentatively, D is TRBD1 (5 bases). CDR1 and CDR2 from the germline V gene are LNHNV and YYDKDF (reference sequence). V was cut by 5 bases and J by 1 base, with 12 bases left in between. The CDR3 runs 16 residues. Here the CDR3 DNA reads TGTGCCACCAGCGGATTACAGGCGTCTGGGGCCAACGTCCTGACTTTC. It codes for CATSGLQASGANVLTF.

The rearrangement links TRBV27 to TRBJ2-1, with D perhaps TRBD2 (6 bases). The V gene's germline CDR1 is MNHEY and CDR2 SMNVEV (reference sequence). This CDR3 has 14 amino acids. V was pared by 5 bases and J by 7 bases, with 15 bases between. The CDR3 protein is CASSKWEVLNEQFF. The CDR3 DNA sequence: TGTGCCAGCAGTAAGTGGGAGGTTCTTAATGAGCAGTTCTTC.

The rearrangement links TRBV27 to TRBJ2-1; D possibly corresponds to TRBD2 (7 bases). Trimming shortened V by 6 bases and J by 2 bases, and 11 bases separated the two germline ends. The CDR3 extends over 14 amino acids. CDR1 and CDR2 (germline): MNHEY, SMNVEV (reference sequence). The CDR3 DNA reads TGTGCCAGCAGCTTGGGGGGGCCCTACAATGAGCAGTTCTTC. This encodes CASSLGGPYNEQFF.

J is TRBJ1-3 and V is TRBV11-2; D is ambiguous. V lost 1 base, J lost 0 bases, and 7 bases lay in between. Germline loops: CDR1 SGHAT, CDR2 FQNNGV. CDR3 size: 15 residues. The CDR3 DNA reads as TGTGCCAGCAGCTTAGGGTCGAGCTCTGGAAACACCATATATTTT. Its translation is CASSLGSSSGNTIYF.

V and J are TRBV15 and TRBJ1-5, with unresolved D. V dropped 2 bases and J dropped 5 bases, with 10 bases sitting between them. Germline lookup yields CDR1 LNHNV and CDR2 YYDKDF (reference sequence). This CDR3 region has 14 residues. CDR3 protein: CATSRRERYQPQHF. CDR3 sequence (DNA): TGTGCCACCAGCAGAAGGGAGAGGTATCAGCCCCAGCATTTT.

The chain is built from TRBV4-3 and TRBJ2-7; 8 nucleotides align to TRBD2. With V trimmed by 3 bases and J by 2 bases, 6 bases remained unmatched. The germline V gene has CDR1 LGHNA and CDR2 YSLEER. The CDR3 extends over 15 amino acids. In DNA, the CDR3 is TGCGCCAGCAGCCAGGTAGCGGGACCCCCCTACGAGCAGTACTTC. Its translation is CASSQVAGPPYEQYF.

The rearrangement joins TRBV7-9 to TRBJ2-3; 13 positions agree with TRBD2. Per germline, CDR1 SEHNR and CDR2 FQNEAQ (reference sequence). V dropped 4 bases and J dropped 4; count of bases not matched to a gene: 11. CDR3 length: 18 residues. CDR3 residues: CASSSGTSGAGRADTQYF. In DNA form, the CDR3 reads TGTGCCAGCAGCTCGGGGACTAGCGGGGCCGGCCGCGCAGATACGCAGTATTTT. The full variable domain, rest sourced from reference TRBV7-9 and TRBJ2-3, is DTGVSQNPRHKITKRGQNVTFRCDPISEHNRLYWYRQTLGQGPEFLTYFQNEAQLEKSRLLSDRFSAERPKGSFSTLEIQRTEQGDSAMYLCASSSGTSGAGRADTQYFGPGTRLTVL.

The rearrangement uses TRBV11-3 and TRBJ2-1, with D perhaps matching TRBD1 (6 bases). The germline gives CDR1 SGHNT, CDR2 YENEEA. Between the trimmed V and J ends, which lost 5 bases and 2 bases, there was a span of 10 bases. The CDR3 spans 14 residues. CDR3 amino acids: CASSPRGTYNEQFF. The CDR3 coding sequence is TGTGCCAGCAGCCCCAGGGGAACCTACAATGAGCAGTTCTTC.

The J gene is TRBJ2-2, the V gene TRBV19; TRBD1 might be the D (6 bases). Germline V gene sequence: CDR1 LNHDA, CDR2 SQIVND (reference sequence). The CDR3 has 16 amino acids. V was clipped by 7 bases and J by 0 bases, with 15 bases between them. The CDR3 region is CASTPSGTSNTGELFF. For the CDR3, the DNA is TGTGCCAGTACTCCCTCCGGGACATCGAACACCGGGGAGCTGTTTTTT. The variable domain in full, with the rest retrieved from reference TRBV19 and TRBJ2-2, is DGGITQSPKYLFRKEGQNVTLSCEQNLNHDAMYWYRQDPGQGLRLIYYSQIVNDFQKGDIAEGYSVSREKKESFPLTVTSAQKNPTAFYLCASTPSGTSNTGELFFGEGSRLTVL.

This clone was counted once. The sample contains more than one DNA sequence encoding this CDR3. The chain has TRBV3-1 (or the pseudogene TRBV3-2) and TRBJ2-1; TRBD2 agrees at 10 bases. The V gene end was trimmed by 4 bases and the J gene end by 0 bases; junction bases not matched to a gene: 0. From germline, CDR1 is LGHDT and CDR2 YNNKEL (reference sequence). CDR3 length: 15 residues. CDR3 nucleotides: TGTGCCAGCAGCCCTAGCGGGGGCTCCTACAATGAGCAGTTCTTC. This codes for CASSPSGGSYNEQFF.

The rearrangement uses TRBV7-3 and TRBJ2-7, with D possibly TRBD1 on 5 matching bases. Germline V gene lookup returns CDR1 SGHTA and CDR2 FQGTGA. Trimming removed 2 bases from V and 3 bases from J, with 11 bases in between. This CDR3 has 14 amino acids. Here the CDR3 DNA reads TGTGCCAGCAGCTTACAGGGCAGAGACTACGAGCAGTACTTC. It codes for CASSLQGRDYEQYF.

This clone came up once. This rearrangement joins TRBV28 to TRBJ1-4; the D gene is possibly TRBD1 (5 bases). There are 15 residues in the CDR3. The V end lost 6 bases, the J end lost 7 bases, and 18 bases lay between the germline ends. Germline V gene lookup returns CDR1 MDHEN and CDR2 SYDVKM. In DNA, the CDR3 is TGTGCCAGCAGCTCGGGCTCCGGGGGGAGTGAAAAACTGTTTTTT. This translates into CASSSGSGGSEKLFF.

J is TRBJ1-3 and V is TRBV28; D is undetermined. Germline V gives CDR1 MDHEN, CDR2 SYDVKM. V lost 5 bases, J lost 3 bases, and 11 bases lay in between. CDR3 length: 14 residues. CDR3 nucleotide sequence: TGTGCCAGCAGTATCCCCACAGATGGAAACACCATATATTTT. Translating gives CASSIPTDGNTIYF.

The gene calls are TRBV7-8 and TRBJ1-1; a weak D match, TRBD1 (6 bases). The CDR3 contains 18 residues. The germline V gene has CDR1 SGHVS and CDR2 FQNEAQ. The germline V and J ends were trimmed by 1 base and 3 bases, with 21 bases remaining between them. The CDR3 sequence: CASSLGRPWGGQDTEAFF. For the CDR3, the DNA is TGTGCCAGCAGCTTAGGCCGGCCTTGGGGGGGGCAGGACACTGAAGCTTTCTTT.